A single sample is the source of the 18 T cell receptor beta chains below, sequenced in a study of neurological immune-mediated disorders. Using its own MiXCR run on the 5' RACE reads, TCRdb lists one record per CDR3 protein. The sample holds tens of thousands of distinct CDR3 sequences; about 7% are singletons and the top ten take about 4.5%. The sample was PBMCs. The receptor source for this set is a woman aged 40 to 50 in good health.

This clonotype was detected many times. The rearrangement links TRBV12-3 or TRBV12-4 to TRBJ2-2, with TRBD1 as a possible D gene (5 bases). V was clipped by 4 bases and J by 1 base, with 10 bases between them. The CDR3 extends over 15 amino acids. The DNA of the CDR3 is TGTGCCAGCAGTTCCCTAGGGGAGAACACCGGGGAGCTGTTTTTT. Its translation is CASSSLGENTGELFF.

Many counts were recorded for this clonotype. The DNA of the CDR3 is TGTGCCAGCAGCTTATCTGGCCAGATTAATTCACCCCTCCACTTT. It translates to CASSLSGQINSPLHF. This chain connects TRBV7-2 to TRBJ1-6; the D is unclear. Germline CDR1 SGHTA, CDR2 FQGNSA. CDR3 length equals 15 residues. V lost 2 bases to trimming and J lost 6 bases, with 11 bases between them.

This clonotype was detected many times. The CDR3 nucleotides read TGTGCCAGCACCCCGACAGGGAGCAGGGGTACGCAGTATTTT. Amino acids: CASTPTGSRGTQYF. V gene TRBV6-5 combines with J gene TRBJ2-3, with 7 bases matching TRBD1. This CDR3 has 14 amino acids. The trim removed 7 bases at V and 8 bases at J, leaving 12 bases unmatched. Germline values: CDR1 MNHEY, CDR2 SVGAGI.

Concerning this clonotype itself: A much larger clone lies a single base off, so this may be a read error. The gene calls are TRBV20-1 and TRBJ2-3, with 11 bases aligning to TRBD2. Germline lookup yields CDR1 DFQATT and CDR2 SNEGSKA (reference sequence). The CDR3 is 17 amino acids. J gave up 5 bases and V 5 bases, and 15 bases lay outside the gene matches. DNA of the CDR3: TGCAGTGCTGCCCCTCCACCGGGACTAGCGGCCATAGATACGCAGTATTTT. Translation gives CSAAPPPGLAAIDTQYF.

There are a few counts of this clonotype. V gene TRBV6-6 combines with J gene TRBJ1-5; the D is unclear. Trimming shortened V by 2 bases and J by 9 bases, and 14 bases separated the two germline ends. This CDR3 is 14 amino acids long. The germline V gene encodes CDR1 MNHNY and CDR2 SVGAGI (reference sequence). CDR3 in DNA: TGTGCCAGCAGTTACGGGTCCAGCAATACGCCCCAGCATTTT. Translation gives CASSYGSSNTPQHF.

This clonotype was seen many times. The rearrangement links TRBV29-1 to TRBJ2-1; TRBD2 matches 9 bases. V gave up 8 bases and J gave up 9 bases; unmatched junction bases: 8. The CDR3 consists of 12 residues. The germline gives CDR1 SQVTM, CDR2 ANQGSEA. The CDR3 DNA is TGCAGCACCTCCGGGACTAGCAGTGAGCAGTTCTTC. This gives the protein CSTSGTSSEQFF.

To note about this clonotype: A single base separates this from a much larger clone, so it may be a read error. This chain joins TRBV5-1 and TRBJ2-1; 8 bases line up with TRBD2. CDR1 is SGHRS, CDR2 YFSETQ, per germline. The CDR3 contains 15 residues. CDR3 in DNA: TGCGCCAGAAGCTCCGCGGGGGGCTCCTACATTGAGCAGTTCTTC. Translated, it gives CARSSAGGSYIEQFF.

This clonotype was observed many times. The V and J genes are TRBV28 and TRBJ1-6; possible D gene TRBD1, 5 bases. V lost 3 bases and J 3 bases, leaving 12 bases between the germline ends. From germline, CDR1 is MDHEN and CDR2 SYDVKM. The CDR3 totals 16 residues. The CDR3 coding sequence is TGTGCCAGCAGTTTCTCCGGGACCGGCTATAATTCACCCCTCCACTTT. As protein: CASSFSGTGYNSPLHF.

Note on this clonotype: Germline and junction disagree at one end, which may indicate a read error. The V and J genes are TRBV3-1 and TRBJ1-5; the match to TRBD1 covers 8 bases. The CDR3 is 15 residues long. Germline V gene lookup returns CDR1 LGHDT and CDR2 YNNKEL (reference sequence). In nucleotides, the CDR3 is TGTTCTAGCAGCCAGGGGGCAGTTAGCAATCAGCCACAGCATTTT. Its protein product is CSSSQGAVSNQPQHF.

This clonotype came up many times. V is TRBV20-1 and J is TRBJ1-1, with D possibly being TRBD1 (5 bases). Germline assignment: CDR1 DFQATT and CDR2 SNEGSKA (reference sequence). The CDR3 has 17 amino acids. Trimming removed 2 bases from V and 0 bases from J, with 19 bases in between. The CDR3 DNA reads as TGCAGTGCTAGACGGCAGGGAGACGTACGGATGAACACTGAAGCTTTCTTT. Its translation: CSARRQGDVRMNTEAFF.

This clonotype has a count of ten or more. The chain recombines TRBV10-3 with TRBJ2-2; 9 nucleotides align to TRBD2. V gave up 0 bases and J gave up 0 bases; unmatched junction bases: 5. The CDR3 is 18 residues long. Germline values: CDR1 ENHRY, CDR2 SYGVKD. The CDR3 DNA follows: TGTGCCATCAGTGAGTCGGGACTAGCCTCCGCGAACACCGGGGAGCTGTTTTTT. Translated: CAISESGLASANTGELFF.

There are many counts of this clonotype. The V and J genes are TRBV5-1 and TRBJ2-2, with D possibly being TRBD1 (6 bases). CDR3 length equals 17 residues. V was trimmed by 0 bases and J by 4 bases, leaving 16 bases between them. Germline V gene sequence: CDR1 SGHRS, CDR2 YFSETQ. DNA for the CDR3: TGCGCCAGCAGCTTGGGTCCGGCAGGGGAAGGCACCGGGGAGCTGTTTTTT. It encodes CASSLGPAGEGTGELFF.

As regards this clonotype: One junction end does not reproduce the germline sequence, and a read error may be involved. The genes are TRBV20-1 and TRBJ1-1; no firm D call. Germline CDR1 is DFQATT and CDR2 is SNEGSKA (reference sequence). This CDR3 has 15 amino acids. The CDR3 sequence is CSTSETRSGSTEAFF. In DNA form, the CDR3 reads TGCAGTACTAGCGAGACACGGTCGGGGAGCACTGAAGCTTTCTTT.

This clonotype was seen only a few times. The rearrangement links TRBV5-6 to TRBJ2-2; weak D call: TRBD2 (5 bases). V shed 2 bases and J shed 2 bases, with 13 bases lying between them. This CDR3 is 16 amino acids long. The germline V gene encodes CDR1 SGHDT and CDR2 YYEEEE. CDR3 sequence (DNA): TGTGCCAGCAGCTTAAGCCCCGGGGTCAACACCGGGGAGCTGTTTTTT. Its protein product is CASSLSPGVNTGELFF. Using reference TRBV5-6 and TRBJ2-2 for the parts outside the CDR3, the full variable domain is DAGVTQSPTHLIKTRGQQVTLRCSPKSGHDTVSWYQQALGQGPQFIFQYYEEEERQRGNFPDRFSGHQFPNYSSELNVNALLLGDSALYLCASSLSPGVNTGELFFGEGSRLTVL.

This clonotype was found many times. This CDR3 is CLPRDSSLGGYTF. CDR3 in DNA: TGCCTCCCCCGGGACAGTTCCCTGGGAGGCTACACCTTC. The chain links TRBV20-1 to TRBJ1-2, with 7 bases identical to TRBD1. The CDR3 length is 13 residues. In germline, CDR1 is DFQATT, CDR2 SNEGSKA (reference sequence).

This clonotype was found a few times. The chain combines TRBV7-9 with TRBJ2-1; perhaps TRBD1 as D (5 bases). The V end was cut by 5 bases, the J end by 6 bases, with 17 bases between. The CDR3 spans 15 residues. CDR1 is SEHNR, CDR2 FQNEAQ, per germline (reference sequence). The CDR3 nucleotides read TGTGCCAGCAGCGTCCCACAGGTCCCCGGCAATGAGCAGTTCTTC. This gives the protein CASSVPQVPGNEQFF.

This clonotype has a count of ten or more. This sequence joins TRBV5-1 and TRBJ1-6; D is uncertain. The V gene's germline CDR1 is SGHRS and CDR2 YFSETQ. The CDR3 sequence is 14 residues long. Trimming cost V 2 bases and J 8 bases, with 11 bases left between them. Here the CDR3 DNA reads TGCGCCAGCAGCTTATCAGGAAATTATTCACCCCTCCACTTT. It specifies CASSLSGNYSPLHF.

This clonotype was seen ten or more times. This sequence joins TRBV5-5 and TRBJ1-3; unclear D gene. The CDR3 length is 16 residues. V gave up 3 bases and J gave up 4 bases, with 17 bases separating them. Per the germline V gene, CDR1 is SGHKS and CDR2 is YYEKEE (reference sequence). The CDR3 bases are TGTGCCAGCAGCTATGATGGTGTTCCGGGAGGAAACACCATATATTTT. Its translation: CASSYDGVPGGNTIYF.